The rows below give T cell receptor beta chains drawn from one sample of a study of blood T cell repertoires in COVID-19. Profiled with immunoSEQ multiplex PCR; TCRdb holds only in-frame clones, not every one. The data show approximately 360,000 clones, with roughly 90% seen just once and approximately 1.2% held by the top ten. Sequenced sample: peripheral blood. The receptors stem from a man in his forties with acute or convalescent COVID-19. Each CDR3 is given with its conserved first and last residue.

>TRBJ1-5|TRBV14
CASTAGQPQHF
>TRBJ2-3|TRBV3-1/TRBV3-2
CASSQLNNRGPNIPDTQYF
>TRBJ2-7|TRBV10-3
CAISESDWDRGRVLSYEQYF
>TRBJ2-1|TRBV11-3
CASSSWGTSGSGSYNEQFF
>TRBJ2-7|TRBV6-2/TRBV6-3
CASSYETSGGKPYEQYF
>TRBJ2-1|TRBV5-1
CASSHSGSSSYNEQFF
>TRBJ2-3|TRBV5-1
CASSSQAGGPDTQYF
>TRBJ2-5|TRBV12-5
CASGLTSGASLGETQYF
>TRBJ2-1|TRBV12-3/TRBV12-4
CASNRDRVGEQFF
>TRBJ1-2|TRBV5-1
CASGGLGTERYNYGYTF